A single sample is the source of the 20 T cell receptor beta chains below, sequenced in a study of blood T cell repertoires in COVID-19. Assay used: immunoSEQ multiplex PCR; TCRdb lists only in-frame clones, some missing. The sample has fewer than 450,000 clones, roughly 90% seen once; the top ten hold over 0.8%. The sample comprised PBMCs or T cells enriched from blood (not recorded which). These receptors all stem from a woman aged 25 to 45 who had recovered from COVID-19.

The rearrangement uses TRBV9 and TRBJ1-2; TRBD1 might be the D (5 bases). Per the germline V gene, CDR1 is SGDLS and CDR2 is YYNGEE. CDR3 length: 15 amino acids. The germline V and J ends were trimmed by 5 bases and 4 bases, with 18 bases remaining between them. The CDR3 nucleotides read TGTGCCAGCAGACCCAGTCCAGGGTCGGCCTATGGCTACACCTTC. It codes for CASRPSPGSAYGYTF. Variable domain in full (rest from reference TRBV9 and TRBJ1-2): DSGVTQTPKHLITATGQRVTLRCSPRSGDLSVYWYQQSLDQGLQFLIQYYNGEERAKGNILERFSAQQFPDLHSELNLSSLELGDSALYFCASRPSPGSAYGYTFGSGTRLTVV.

The CDR3 nucleotides read TGTGCCACCAGTCCGTCTCCGTCGGCAGGGGGCTTTCCCACCTTC. Protein: CATSPSPSAGGFPTF. The rearrangement links TRBV24-1 to TRBJ1-2; TRBD1 aligns across 8 bases. Germline CDR1 is KGHDR and CDR2 is SFDVKD. This CDR3 comprises 15 residues. With V trimmed by 6 bases and J by 13 bases, 18 bases remained unmatched.

V is TRBV28 and J is TRBJ2-5; D is possibly TRBD1 (8 bases). The CDR3 is 14 residues long. Germline V gene lookup returns CDR1 MDHEN and CDR2 SYDVKM. The V end lost 6 bases, the J end lost 4 bases, and 15 bases lay between the germline ends. The CDR3 spells CASREQGGGETQYF. DNA of the CDR3: TGTGCCAGCAGAGAACAGGGGGGGGGAGAGACCCAGTACTTC.

DNA for the CDR3: TGCGCCAGCAGATCCGGGACAGGGGTCCAGGAGCAGTACTTC. Translated: CASRSGTGVQEQYF. V and J are TRBV5-1 and TRBJ2-7; 10 bases match TRBD1. V lost 5 bases, J lost 7 bases, and 9 bases stayed unmatched. The CDR3 totals 14 residues. CDR1 and CDR2 (germline): SGHRS, YFSETQ.

This sequence joins TRBV19 and TRBJ1-2; D gene uncertain. CDR1 is LNHDA, CDR2 SQIVND, per germline (reference sequence). The CDR3 is 16 amino acids. Deletions cut 0 bases from V and 6 bases from J, with 17 bases between. The CDR3 DNA reads TGTGCCAGTAGTATAGATCTCTGGGTCAAGGAGGATGGCTACACCTTC. Translated: CASSIDLWVKEDGYTF.

The genes are TRBV6-5 and TRBJ2-7; the match to TRBD1 covers 7 bases. The length of the CDR3 is 11 residues. Germline V gene lookup returns CDR1 MNHEY and CDR2 SVGAGI. The V and J ends lost 6 bases and 6 bases, in that order; junction bases with no gene match: 2. CDR3 sequence (DNA): TGTGCCAGCAGCGACAGGGCCGAGCAGTACTTC. It codes for CASSDRAEQYF.

The V call is TRBV19, the J call TRBJ2-7, with TRBD2 as a possible D gene (5 bases). The V and J ends lost 5 bases and 4 bases respectively, with 12 bases between them. The CDR3 has 13 residues. CDR1 is LNHDA and CDR2 is SQIVND in the germline V gene (reference sequence). The DNA for the CDR3 is TGTGCCAGTAGTCGGGCGGGTTCGTACGAGCAGTACTTC. It is translated as CASSRAGSYEQYF.

The V and J genes are TRBV20-1 and TRBJ2-1, with 7 nucleotides matching TRBD2. V lost 3 bases, J lost 6 bases, and 8 bases stayed unmatched. Per the germline V gene, CDR1 is DFQATT and CDR2 is SNEGSKA (reference sequence). This CDR3 spans 14 amino acids. CDR3 in amino acids: CSASGLGAINEQFF. Written as DNA, the CDR3 is TGCAGTGCTAGTGGACTAGGGGCGATCAATGAGCAGTTCTTC.

This clone showed up just once. The V gene is TRBV7-9, the J gene TRBJ1-1; possibly TRBD1 for D (5 bases). CDR1 and CDR2 from the germline V gene are SEHNR and FQNEAQ (reference sequence). The CDR3 is 15 residues long. Trimming took off 1 base at V and 5 bases at J, with 14 bases between the two ends. CDR3 sequence (DNA): TGTGCCAGCAGCTTAGAAGGTCGGGGGGGAACTGAAGCTTTCTTT. Translation gives CASSLEGRGGTEAFF.

In the case of this clone: The same CDR3 is also encoded by other DNA sequences in this sample. The genes are TRBV5-4 and TRBJ1-1; no definite D call. Per germline, CDR1 SGHNT and CDR2 YYREEE (reference sequence). This CDR3 has 13 amino acids. V was pared by 4 bases and J by 2 bases, with 9 bases between. The CDR3 DNA follows: TGTGCCAGCAGCCCCGGCGGAAACACTGAAGCTTTCTTT. It is translated as CASSPGGNTEAFF.

The chain is built from TRBV9 and TRBJ1-5; a possible D gene is TRBD1 (5 bases). The ends were cut back, 4 bases at V and 3 bases at J, with 14 bases in the middle. Germline-derived CDR1 and CDR2 are SGDLS and YYNGEE. This CDR3 has 15 residues. The CDR3 spells CASSSQGSVNQPQHF. DNA for the CDR3: TGTGCCAGCAGCTCCCAGGGCAGCGTCAATCAGCCCCAGCATTTT.

This rearrangement joins TRBV5-5 to TRBJ1-1; D is uncertain. This CDR3 is 16 amino acids long. CDR1 SGHKS and CDR2 YYEKEE come from the germline V gene (reference sequence). V was trimmed by 0 bases and J by 5 bases, leaving 17 bases between them. The DNA for the CDR3 is TGTGCCAGCAGCTTGGCGCGGGATTTCACGGGGACTGAAGCTTTCTTT. The encoded protein is CASSLARDFTGTEAFF.

The V call is TRBV5-6, the J call TRBJ2-5, with 12 positions matching TRBD2. The ends lost 1 base at V and 2 bases at J; junction bases unmatched: 9. The CDR3 consists of 18 residues. Germline CDR1 and CDR2: SGHDT and YYEEEE. CDR3 region: CASSLRRVGLAGQETQYF. As DNA, the CDR3 is TGTGCCAGCAGCTTGCGCAGGGTTGGACTAGCGGGGCAAGAGACCCAGTACTTC.

CDR3 bases: TGTGCCAGCAGCTTAAAGCCGAACACTGAAGCTTTCTTT. Its translation is CASSLKPNTEAFF. The chain combines TRBV11-2 with TRBJ1-1, with D unresolved. The CDR3 runs 13 residues. Looked up from germline, CDR1 is SGHAT and CDR2 is FQNNGV. Trimming took off 2 bases at V and 1 base at J, with 5 bases between the two ends.

The V and J genes are TRBV3-1 (or the pseudogene TRBV3-2) and TRBJ2-5; 7 bases agree with TRBD2. The V gene end was trimmed by 4 bases and the J gene end by 3 bases; junction bases not matched to a gene: 5. The germline CDR1 and CDR2 sequences are LGHDT and YNNKEL (reference sequence). This CDR3 region has 14 residues. The CDR3, as DNA: TGTGCCAGCAGCCTCTTTCGGGGGGAAGAGACCCAGTACTTC. Protein product: CASSLFRGEETQYF.

The rearrangement links TRBV5-5 to TRBJ2-2; tentatively, D is TRBD2 (7 bases). In germline, CDR1 is SGHKS, CDR2 YYEKEE (reference sequence). The CDR3 length is 14 residues. Trimming stripped 9 bases from V and 4 bases from J, with 16 bases between. CDR3 sequence reads: CATSGGGITGELFF. CDR3 in DNA: TGTGCCACCTCTGGGGGGGGCATCACCGGGGAGCTGTTTTTT.

The V gene is TRBV19, the J gene TRBJ1-2; D not resolved. CDR1 LNHDA and CDR2 SQIVND come from the germline V gene (reference sequence). CDR3 size: 13 residues. The V gene lost 2 bases and the J gene lost 5 bases, with 9 bases spanning the gap. CDR3 coding DNA: TGTGCCAGTAGTATAATGGCGGATTATGGCTACACCTTC. It translates to CASSIMADYGYTF.

This chain links TRBV6-5 with TRBJ1-6, with 7 nucleotides matching TRBD1. J was trimmed by 8 bases and V by 2 bases; bases with no gene match: 3. This CDR3 is built from 14 residues. Germline V gene lookup returns CDR1 MNHEY and CDR2 SVGAGI. The CDR3 DNA sequence: TGTGCCAGCAGTTACAGGGGGCACGATTCACCCCTCCACTTT. It translates to CASSYRGHDSPLHF.

V is TRBV18 and J is TRBJ1-6, with TRBD1 identical over 9 bases. The junction had 4 bases not matched to a gene; V was cut back by 4 bases and J by 6 bases. The length of the CDR3 is 15 residues. Germline lookup yields CDR1 KGHSH and CDR2 LQKENI. Here the CDR3 DNA reads TGTGCCAGCTCACTGGGACAGGGCCCTAATTCACCCCTCCACTTT. Protein product: CASSLGQGPNSPLHF. Combining the CDR3 with reference TRBV18 and TRBJ1-6 gives the whole variable domain NAGVMQNPRHLVRRRGQEARLRCSPMKGHSHVYWYRQLPEEGLKFMVYLQKENIIDESGMPKERFSAEFPKEGPSILRIQQVVRGDSAAYFCASSLGQGPNSPLHFGNGTRLTVT.

The V gene is TRBV5-4, the J gene TRBJ2-3, with 8 bases lining up with TRBD2. CDR3 size: 16 residues. The V gene's germline CDR1 is SGHNT and CDR2 YYREEE (reference sequence). The trim removed 5 bases at V and 3 bases at J, leaving 11 bases unmatched. In DNA form, the CDR3 reads TGTGCCAGCAGTCCCTTTACACGGGGGGGGACAGATACGCAGTATTTT. Translating it yields CASSPFTRGGTDTQYF.